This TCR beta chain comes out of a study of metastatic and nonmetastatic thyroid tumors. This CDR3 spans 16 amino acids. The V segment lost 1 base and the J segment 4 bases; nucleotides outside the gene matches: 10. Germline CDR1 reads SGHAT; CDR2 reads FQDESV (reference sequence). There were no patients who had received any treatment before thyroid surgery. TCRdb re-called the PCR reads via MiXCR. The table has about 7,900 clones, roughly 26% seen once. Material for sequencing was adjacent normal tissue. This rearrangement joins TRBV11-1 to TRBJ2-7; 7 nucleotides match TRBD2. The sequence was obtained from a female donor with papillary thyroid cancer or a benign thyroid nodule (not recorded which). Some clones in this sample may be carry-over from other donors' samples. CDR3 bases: TGTGCCAGCAGCTTAGGTTCGGCGGGAGCTAGATACGAGCAGTACTTC. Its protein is CASSLGSAGARYEQYF.